The clone carrying this T cell receptor (beta chain) was observed a few times. The sample originates from a study of blood T cell repertoires in COVID-19. On the study more broadly: Donors in the United States, Italy and Spain gave samples during acute or convalescent COVID-19. T cells, B-cell-depleted T cells, or PBMCs provided the cDNA or gDNA that served as material.

Per the original methods: Estimated nucleated cell counts came from reference gene primer amplification. Measured with immunoSEQ multiplex PCR; TCRdb has only the in-frame clones, and not every one. The V and J calls and clone size come from that table; D and trimming were worked out from the DNA. The sample has some 240,000 clones, nearly 90% seen once; the top ten hold about 4.5%. With 3 bases removed from V and 2 bases from J, the gap between germline ends came to 10 bases. The CDR3 sequence is 14 residues long. CDR1 and CDR2 from the germline V gene are LGHNA and YSLEER. The clonotype was recovered from a woman aged 40-49 years who had recovered from COVID-19. The sequenced sample was peripheral blood. The chain has TRBV4-3 and TRBJ1-2; D ambiguous. CDR3: CASSHLTGNYGYTF. In DNA form, the CDR3 reads TGCGCCAGCAGCCATTTGACGGGGAACTATGGCTACACCTTC.